The 9 T cell receptor beta chains below come from one sample, sequenced in a study of blood T cells in healthy people across ages. Primers used in a second PCR of about 7 to 12 cycles were a sample-barcoded 5' primer and a J-beta primer mix. TCRdb independently ran MiXCR on the 5' RACE reads; one entry per CDR3 protein. The sample has 1 million or so distinct CDR3 sequences; 25% are singletons. These records were also assigned to another study, of T cells of mothers and their children.

The specimen sequenced was blood. Receptors were obtained from a girl aged 2 to 9 in good health.

This clonotype was counted only a few times. The chain links TRBV20-1 to TRBJ2-5; 7 bases align to TRBD2. CDR3 length: 14 amino acids. The germline CDR1 and CDR2 sequences are DFQATT and SNEGSKA (reference sequence). The V segment lost 4 bases and the J segment 8 bases; nucleotides outside the gene matches: 13. CDR3 nucleotides: TGCAGTGCTACAGATCTAGCGGTCCAAGGTACCCAGTACTTC. Its translation is CSATDLAVQGTQYF.

V usage is TRBV15 and J usage is TRBJ1-2; 7 positions match TRBD1. The ends lost 1 base at V and 0 bases at J; junction bases unmatched: 17. Germline V gene sequence: CDR1 LNHNV, CDR2 YYDKDF (reference sequence). The length of the CDR3 is 20 residues. The CDR3 protein is CATSRVPGSDREFPNYGYTF. CDR3 bases: TGTGCCACCAGCAGAGTCCCCGGATCCGACAGGGAGTTCCCTAACTATGGCTACACCTTC.

Only a few counts were recorded for this clonotype. The chain carries TRBV20-1 and TRBJ2-3; 11 bases fit TRBD2. Trimming took 5 bases from V and 5 from J; bases not matched to a gene: 3. The CDR3 is made up of 13 amino acids. CDR1 is DFQATT and CDR2 is SNEGSKA in the germline V gene (reference sequence). In DNA form, the CDR3 reads TGCAGTGCTCTCCTAGCGGGAGGAGATACGCAGTATTTT. Translating gives CSALLAGGDTQYF.

The chain carries TRBV7-9 and TRBJ2-7; 7 bases map to TRBD1. The CDR3 is made up of 12 amino acids. V was pared by 6 bases and J by 7 bases, with 6 bases of the junction left unmatched. CDR1 and CDR2 from the germline V gene are SEHNR and FQNEAQ (reference sequence). CDR3 in amino acids: CASRHTGEEQYF. The CDR3 coding sequence is TGTGCCAGCAGGCATACAGGGGAAGAGCAGTACTTC.

The chain carries TRBV6-5 and TRBJ1-1; D is unclear. The length of the CDR3 is 14 residues. Trimming removed 5 bases from V and 6 bases from J, with 16 bases in between. From germline, CDR1 is MNHEY and CDR2 SVGAGI. CDR3 in DNA: TGTGCCAGCAGTCCTGTCCCTCCGGAGGCTGAAGCTTTCTTT. Translated, it gives CASSPVPPEAEAFF.

This clonotype was seen a handful of times. Compared with germline, one end of the junction differs, possibly owing to a read error. The chain links TRBV4-2 to TRBJ2-1; 9 bases map to TRBD2. This CDR3 comprises 16 residues. Per germline, CDR1 LGHNA and CDR2 YNFKEQ. CDR3 region: CASSREAGGSKDEQSF. The CDR3 coding sequence is TGTGCCAGCAGCCGAGAAGCGGGAGGTTCTAAGGATGAGCAGTCCTTC.

The CDR3 DNA reads as TGTGCCAGCAGTTCAGAGGACAGGGCTCGGTCACCCCTCCACTTT. It yields the protein CASSSEDRARSPLHF. The J gene is TRBJ1-6, the V gene TRBV6-4; 8 positions match TRBD1. V shed 5 bases and J 10 bases; nucleotides not matched to a gene: 10. This CDR3 has 15 residues. CDR1 and CDR2 (germline): MRHNA, SNTAGT.

The CDR3 is CSVEDQGVETYEQYF. The DNA for the CDR3 is TGCAGCGTTGAAGATCAGGGGGTAGAAACCTACGAGCAGTACTTC. The chain has TRBV29-1 and TRBJ2-7; 7 nucleotides match TRBD1. Per the germline V gene, CDR1 is SQVTM and CDR2 is ANQGSEA. The CDR3 covers 15 residues. V was clipped by 0 bases and J by 2 bases; unmatched bases: 7.

This rearrangement joins TRBV3-1 to TRBJ2-1, with D maybe TRBD1 (6 bases). CDR1 and CDR2 from the germline V gene are LGHDT and YNNKEL (reference sequence). V gave up 6 bases and J gave up 6 bases, with 27 bases separating them. This CDR3 is built from 18 residues. CDR3 region: CASSRPILQGFVFNEQFF. DNA of the CDR3: TGTGCCAGCAGTCGCCCAATTCTCCAGGGGTTCGTTTTCAATGAGCAGTTCTTC.